This TCR beta chain derives from a study of blood T cell repertoires in COVID-19 (dated by TCRdb to between 2020 and 2021). The study in broad terms: The collaborator samples originated in the United States, Italy and Spain and spanned the acute and convalescent phases of COVID-19. The prospective study material was composed of cDNA or gDNA derived from T cells, B-cell-depleted T cells, or PBMCs. Deeply sampled blood TCRbeta repertoires from subjects exposed to, actively infected with, or recovered from COVID-19 were included in the dataset. A freely available public database, intended as a resource for researchers studying the immune response to SARS-CoV-2, is where the repertoires were released. The samples were drawn from two sources: the first 160 participants of the ongoing ImmuneRACE study, and 1,000 to 1,500 subjects contributed by 6 global collaborators. Nearly every sample came with metadata listing a de-identified subject ID, COVID-19 status, age in years and sex. Where available, HLA class I and class II types were taken from metadata supplied by the sample provider and were not determined by assay-based typing.

Study-wide conclusions, independent of this receptor: The quantity of clinical and demographic metadata differed by source and by participant and was supplied without curation.

TCRbeta CDR3 regions were amplified from genomic DNA using the immunoSEQ Assay, a bias-controlled multiplex PCR. The study's own analysis went as follows. Within the assay, amplification of reference gene primers was used to estimate how many nucleated cells each sample contained. To quantify the absolute abundance of each unique TCRbeta CDR3 rearrangement, sequence reads were collapsed and filtered. Productive Simpson clonality was computed per sample as the square root of Simpson's diversity index over productive rearrangements. What TCRdb holds here is the immuneACCESS table cut down to in-frame rearrangements. Part of the clones is not present; checked against another copy, under half of the missing clones reflect an unresolved V gene, and the others are unexplained. That table supplies the V and J calls and clone size; D and trimming were determined from the DNA. In this sample the table shows fewer than 250,000 clones, 70% to 90% of which occur a single time. The ten largest make up more than 6% of the sample.

As to this clone: This receptor's antigen is unknown. No base-level quality is on record; no much larger clone is a single base apart.

Collaborating institutions collected whole blood in K2EDTA tubes following their own protocols. For TCRbeta analysis, collaborators shipped samples as frozen whole blood, isolated PBMCs, or DNA extracted from either of those sample types. The junction carries 12 bases between V and J, which are trimmed by 3 bases and 7 bases respectively. Taken from the germline V gene, the CDR1 and CDR2 loops are KGHSH and LQKENI. The CDR3 contains 14 residues, cysteine and phenylalanine counted. The DNA shown is the 42-base CDR3, in frame from base 1. The TCR was taken from a woman aged 60-75 years with active or convalescent COVID-19. This receptor chain uses TRBV18 and TRBJ1-4; no D gene is confidently identified. Sequencing input: peripheral blood. The bases read TGTGCCAGCTCACCGGACTGGGATATTGAAAAACTGTTTTTT. Translated, it gives CASSPDWDIEKLFF.